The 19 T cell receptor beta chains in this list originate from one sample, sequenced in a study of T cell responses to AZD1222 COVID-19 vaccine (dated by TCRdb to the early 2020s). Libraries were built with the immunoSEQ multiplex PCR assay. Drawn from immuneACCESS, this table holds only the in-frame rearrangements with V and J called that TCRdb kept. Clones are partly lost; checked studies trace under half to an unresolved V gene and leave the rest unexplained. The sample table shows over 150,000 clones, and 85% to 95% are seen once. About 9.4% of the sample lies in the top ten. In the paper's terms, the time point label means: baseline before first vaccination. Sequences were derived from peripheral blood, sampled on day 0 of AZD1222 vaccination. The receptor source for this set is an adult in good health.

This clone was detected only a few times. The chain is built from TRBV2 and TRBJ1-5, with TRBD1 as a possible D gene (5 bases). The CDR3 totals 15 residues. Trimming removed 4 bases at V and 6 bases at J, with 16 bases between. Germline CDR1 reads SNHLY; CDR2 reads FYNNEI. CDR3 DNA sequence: TGTGCCAGCAGTGCGGGACGGTCGGGAGGTCAGCCCCAGCATTTT. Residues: CASSAGRSGGQPQHF.

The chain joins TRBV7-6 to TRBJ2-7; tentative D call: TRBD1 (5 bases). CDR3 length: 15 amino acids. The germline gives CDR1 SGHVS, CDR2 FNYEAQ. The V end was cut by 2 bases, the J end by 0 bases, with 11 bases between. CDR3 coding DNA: TGTGCCAGCAGCTTAACGTACAGGAGCTCCTACGAGCAGTACTTC. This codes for CASSLTYRSSYEQYF.

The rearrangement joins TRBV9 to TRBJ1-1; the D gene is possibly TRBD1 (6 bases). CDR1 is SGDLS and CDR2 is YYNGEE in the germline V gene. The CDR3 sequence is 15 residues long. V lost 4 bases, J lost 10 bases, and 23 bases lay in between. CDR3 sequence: CASSPQPKDREVAFF. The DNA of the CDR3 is TGTGCCAGCAGCCCGCAACCGAAGGACAGAGAGGTAGCTTTCTTT.

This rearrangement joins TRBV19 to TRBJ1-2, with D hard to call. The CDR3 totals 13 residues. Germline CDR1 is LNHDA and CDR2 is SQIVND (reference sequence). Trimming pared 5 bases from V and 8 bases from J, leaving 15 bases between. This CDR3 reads CASSPTGTGGYTF. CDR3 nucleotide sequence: TGTGCCAGTAGTCCCACCGGCACGGGAGGCTACACCTTC.

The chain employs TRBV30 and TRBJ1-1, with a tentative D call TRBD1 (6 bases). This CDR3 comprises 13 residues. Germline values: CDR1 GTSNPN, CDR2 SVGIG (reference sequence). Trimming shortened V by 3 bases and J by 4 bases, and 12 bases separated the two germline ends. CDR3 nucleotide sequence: TGTGCCTGGAGGACAGGTTGGGGCACTGAAGCTTTCTTT. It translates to CAWRTGWGTEAFF.

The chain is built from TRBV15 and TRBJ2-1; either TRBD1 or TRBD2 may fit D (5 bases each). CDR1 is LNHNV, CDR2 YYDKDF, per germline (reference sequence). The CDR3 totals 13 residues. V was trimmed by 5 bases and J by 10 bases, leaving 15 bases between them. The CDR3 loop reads CATSSGAAWEQFF. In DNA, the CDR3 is TGTGCCACCAGCTCCGGGGCAGCGTGGGAGCAGTTCTTC.

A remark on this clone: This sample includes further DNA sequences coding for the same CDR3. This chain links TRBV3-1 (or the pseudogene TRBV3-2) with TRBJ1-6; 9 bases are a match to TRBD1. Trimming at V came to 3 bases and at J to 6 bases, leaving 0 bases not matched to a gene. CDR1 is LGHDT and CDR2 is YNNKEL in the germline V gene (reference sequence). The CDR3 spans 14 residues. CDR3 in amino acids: CASSQDRGNSPLHF. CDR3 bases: TGTGCCAGCAGCCAGGACAGGGGTAATTCACCCCTCCACTTT.

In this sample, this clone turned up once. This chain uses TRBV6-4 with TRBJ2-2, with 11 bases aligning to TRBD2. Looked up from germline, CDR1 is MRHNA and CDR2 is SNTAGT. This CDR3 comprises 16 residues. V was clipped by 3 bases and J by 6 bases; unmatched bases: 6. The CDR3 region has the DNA TGTGCCAGCAGTGAAGAACGACTAGCGGGACCCGGGGAGCTGTTTTTT. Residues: CASSEERLAGPGELFF.

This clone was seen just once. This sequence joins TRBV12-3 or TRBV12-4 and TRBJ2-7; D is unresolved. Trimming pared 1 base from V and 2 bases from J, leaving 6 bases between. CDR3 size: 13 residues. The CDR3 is CASSLGQTYEQYF. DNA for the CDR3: TGTGCCAGCAGTTTAGGGCAAACCTACGAGCAGTACTTC.

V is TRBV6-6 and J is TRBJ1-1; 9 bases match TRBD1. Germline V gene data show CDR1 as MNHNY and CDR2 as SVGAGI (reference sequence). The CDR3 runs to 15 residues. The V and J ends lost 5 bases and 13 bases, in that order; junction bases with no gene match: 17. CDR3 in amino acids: CASSIPGTGSIRLFF. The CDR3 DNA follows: TGTGCCAGCAGTATTCCCGGGACAGGGAGTATAAGGCTTTTCTTT.

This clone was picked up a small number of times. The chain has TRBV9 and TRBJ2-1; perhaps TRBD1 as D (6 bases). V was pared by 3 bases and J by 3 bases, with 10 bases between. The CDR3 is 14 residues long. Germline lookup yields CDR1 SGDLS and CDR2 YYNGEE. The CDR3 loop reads CASSEGRGYNEQFF. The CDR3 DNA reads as TGTGCCAGCAGCGAGGGCAGGGGCTACAATGAGCAGTTCTTC.

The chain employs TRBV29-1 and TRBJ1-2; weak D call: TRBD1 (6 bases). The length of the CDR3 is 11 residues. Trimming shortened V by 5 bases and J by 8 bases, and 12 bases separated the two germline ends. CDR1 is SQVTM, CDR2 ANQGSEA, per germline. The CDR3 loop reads CSVNRERGYTF. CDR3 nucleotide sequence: TGCAGCGTTAACAGGGAACGAGGCTACACCTTC.

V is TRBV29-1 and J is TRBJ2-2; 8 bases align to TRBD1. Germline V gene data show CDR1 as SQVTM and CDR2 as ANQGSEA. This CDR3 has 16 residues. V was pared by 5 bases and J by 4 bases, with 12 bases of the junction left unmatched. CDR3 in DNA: TGCAGCGTTCGACAGGGGAAAGGGCTAGGCACCGGGGAGCTGTTTTTT. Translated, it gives CSVRQGKGLGTGELFF.

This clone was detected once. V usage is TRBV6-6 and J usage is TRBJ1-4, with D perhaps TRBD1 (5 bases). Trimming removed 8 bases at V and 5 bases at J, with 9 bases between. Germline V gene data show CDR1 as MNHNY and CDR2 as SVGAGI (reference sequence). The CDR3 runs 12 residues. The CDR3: CASRGKNEKLFF. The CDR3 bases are TGTGCCAGCCGGGGGAAGAATGAAAAACTGTTTTTT.

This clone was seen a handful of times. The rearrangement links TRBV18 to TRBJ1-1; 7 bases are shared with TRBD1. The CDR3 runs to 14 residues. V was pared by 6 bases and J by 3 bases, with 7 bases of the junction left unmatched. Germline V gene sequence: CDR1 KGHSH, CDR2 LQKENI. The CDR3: CASSRQGGDTEAFF. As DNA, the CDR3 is TGTGCCAGCTCGCGACAGGGTGGAGACACTGAAGCTTTCTTT.

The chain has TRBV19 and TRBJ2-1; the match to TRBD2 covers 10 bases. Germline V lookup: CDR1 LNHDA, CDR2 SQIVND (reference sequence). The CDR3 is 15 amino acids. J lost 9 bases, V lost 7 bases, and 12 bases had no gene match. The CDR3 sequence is CASTLSQRGGSEQFF. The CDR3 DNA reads TGTGCCAGTACCCTATCCCAGCGGGGGGGTTCTGAGCAGTTCTTC.

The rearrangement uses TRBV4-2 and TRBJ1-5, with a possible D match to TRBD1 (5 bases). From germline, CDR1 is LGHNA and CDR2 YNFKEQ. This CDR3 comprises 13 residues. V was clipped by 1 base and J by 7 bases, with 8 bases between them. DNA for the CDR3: TGTGCCAGCAGCCAAGCAGGGTACCAGCCCCAGCATTTT. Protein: CASSQAGYQPQHF.

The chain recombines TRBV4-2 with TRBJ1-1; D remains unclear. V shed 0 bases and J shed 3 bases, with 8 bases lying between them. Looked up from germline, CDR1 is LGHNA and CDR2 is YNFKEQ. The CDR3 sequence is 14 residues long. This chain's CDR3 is CASSQDDGDTEAFF. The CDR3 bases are TGTGCCAGCAGCCAAGATGATGGGGACACTGAAGCTTTCTTT.

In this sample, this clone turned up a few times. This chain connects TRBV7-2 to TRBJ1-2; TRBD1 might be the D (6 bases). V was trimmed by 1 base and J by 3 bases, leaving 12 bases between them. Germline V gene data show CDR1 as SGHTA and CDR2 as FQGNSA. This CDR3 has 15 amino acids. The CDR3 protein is CASSLEVAGDYGYTF. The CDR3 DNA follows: TGTGCCAGCAGCTTAGAGGTTGCAGGGGACTATGGCTACACCTTC.